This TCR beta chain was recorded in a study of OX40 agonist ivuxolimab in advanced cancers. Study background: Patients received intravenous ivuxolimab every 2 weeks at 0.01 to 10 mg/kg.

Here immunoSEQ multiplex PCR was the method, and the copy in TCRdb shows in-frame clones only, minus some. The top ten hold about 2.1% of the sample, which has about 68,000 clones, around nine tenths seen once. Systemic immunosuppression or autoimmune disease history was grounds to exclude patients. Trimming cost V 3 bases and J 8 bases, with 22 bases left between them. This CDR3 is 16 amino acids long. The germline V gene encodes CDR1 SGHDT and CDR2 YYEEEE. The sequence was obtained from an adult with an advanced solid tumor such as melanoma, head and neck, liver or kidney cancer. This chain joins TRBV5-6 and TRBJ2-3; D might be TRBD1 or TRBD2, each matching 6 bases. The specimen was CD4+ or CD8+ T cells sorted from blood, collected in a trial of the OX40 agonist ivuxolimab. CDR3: CASSWGALARGGTQYF. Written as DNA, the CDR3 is TGTGCCAGCAGCTGGGGGGCACTTGCGAGGGGTGGTACGCAGTATTTT.